This TCR beta chain derives from a study of shared clonotypes between healthy human individuals. Study information: Researchers assigned three CD4 naive, three CD4 memory, two CD8 naive and one CD8 memory plate to each donor. Whole-study results and caveats: The study generally estimated greater richness for naive than memory subsets. The small donor group covered limited genetic and exposure diversity.

With regard to this clone: Its matching antigen is unknown.

Investigators spread the genomic DNA of each subset evenly over several immunoSEQ plates. Sequenced by immunoSEQ multiplex PCR; TCRdb stores in-frame clones only, minus some. The sample has hundreds of thousands of clones, 95% to 97% seen once; the top ten hold less than 0.12%. Naive CD8 populations comprised CD45RO-negative cells positively selected for CCR7, excluding terminally differentiated effector memory CD45RA+ cells. Germline values: CDR1 LNHDA, CDR2 SQIVND (reference sequence). The CDR3 is 14 amino acids. The receptor's source is a woman aged 30 to 39 in good health. Sequenced material: naive CD8+ T cells sorted from blood. The J gene is TRBJ2-5, the V gene TRBV19; 8 positions match TRBD2. The end of the DNA aligns better with TRBJ2-7, so the J call may be wrong. CDR3 DNA: TGTGCCAGTAGCCCCGGGGGGGCGTACTACGAGCAGTACTTC. It specifies CASSPGGAYYEQYF.